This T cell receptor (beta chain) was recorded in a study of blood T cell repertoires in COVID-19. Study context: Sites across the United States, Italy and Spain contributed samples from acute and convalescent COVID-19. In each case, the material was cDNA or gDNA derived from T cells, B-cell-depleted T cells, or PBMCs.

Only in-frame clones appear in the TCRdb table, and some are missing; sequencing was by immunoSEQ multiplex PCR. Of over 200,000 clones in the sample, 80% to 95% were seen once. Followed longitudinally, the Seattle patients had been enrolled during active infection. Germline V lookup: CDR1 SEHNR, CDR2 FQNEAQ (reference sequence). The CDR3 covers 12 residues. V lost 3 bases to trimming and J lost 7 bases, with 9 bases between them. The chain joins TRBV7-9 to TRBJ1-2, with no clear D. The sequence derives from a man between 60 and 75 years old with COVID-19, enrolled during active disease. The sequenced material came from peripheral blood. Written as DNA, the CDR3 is TGTGCCAGCAGCTTCACAGAAAGTGGCTACACCTTC. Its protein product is CASSFTESGYTF.